Listed below are T cell receptor beta chains from one sample, sequenced in a study of cytomegalovirus exposure and HLA in healthy donors. Generated by immunoSEQ multiplex PCR, the TCRdb table keeps only in-frame clones and is missing some. The sample carries over 100,000 clones, roughly 74% recorded once. The sequenced sample was PBMCs. The source of these receptors is a male donor in good health and CMV-seronegative. Each CDR3 is given with its conserved first and last residue. The D gene is left open where the match is weak. Expanded clones are given a class, and other clones once, few, many or no size at all.

v_gene	abundance	j_gene	len	d_gene	CDR3nt	CDR3aa
TRBV7-2	.	TRBJ2-1	11	.	TGTGCCAGCAGCCCAGGTGTAGAGCAGTTCTTC	CASSPGVEQFF
TRBV10-3	.	TRBJ1-2	15	TRBD1	TGTGCCATCAGTGGGACTGGACAGGGAGGAGGTGGCTACACCTTC	CAISGTGQGGGGYTF
TRBV28	.	TRBJ2-2	14	.	TGTGCCAGCAGTGCCACAGGGAACACCGGGGAGCTGTTTTTT	CASSATGNTGELFF
TRBV6-1	few	TRBJ2-7	14	.	TGTGCCAGCAGCACCTCGACAGTCTCCTACGAGCAGTACTTC	CASSTSTVSYEQYF
TRBV7-9	.	TRBJ1-2	15	.	TGTGCCAGCAGCTTAGCGGGGCAGAGTGTCTATGGCTACACCTTC	CASSLAGQSVYGYTF
TRBV19	.	TRBJ2-6	15	.	TGTGCCAGTAGTATAGCGGGAAATGGGGCCAACGTCCTGACTTTC	CASSIAGNGANVLTF
TRBV11-2	few	TRBJ2-7	17	TRBD1	TGTGCCAGCAGTTACGAACCCGGGACAGGGGATCCCTACGAGCAGTACTTC	CASSYEPGTGDPYEQYF
TRBV7-9	once	TRBJ2-7	16	TRBD1	TGTGCCAGCAGCCCTGCCCCCGGGACAGGCATCTACGAGCAGTACTTC	CASSPAPGTGIYEQYF
TRBV5-4	once	TRBJ2-5	17	TRBD2	TGTGCCAGCAGCTTGGCCCTCAGTAGCGGGAGAGGAGAGACCCAGTACTTC	CASSLALSSGRGETQYF
TRBV19	.	TRBJ2-1	15	TRBD2	TGTGCCACCACCTCTCTCGGACTAGCGGGAGATGAGCAGTTCTTC	CATTSLGLAGDEQFF